This T cell receptor beta chain emerged from a study of blood T cell repertoires in COVID-19. Overall study context: Whether acute or convalescent, the COVID-19 samples came from the United States, Italy and Spain. In each case, the material was cDNA or gDNA derived from T cells, B-cell-depleted T cells, or PBMCs.

The length of the CDR3 is 14 residues. The germline V gene encodes CDR1 LNHNV and CDR2 YYDKDF (reference sequence). Trimming took 0 bases from V and 5 from J, leaving 10 bases between them. Original handling: Reference gene primer amplification yielded estimated nucleated cell counts. Profiled with immunoSEQ multiplex PCR; TCRdb holds only in-frame clones, not every one. D and trimming come from the DNA, and the V and J calls and clone size come from that table. This sample has about 160,000 clones, with over 80% found just once. The sequence derives from an elderly woman with active or convalescent COVID-19. The V gene is TRBV15, the J gene TRBJ2-5; D may be TRBD2 (5 bases). Sequencing was carried out using peripheral blood. For the CDR3, the DNA is TGTGCCACCAGCAGAGATCCCGGGGAGGAGACCCAGTACTTC. It translates to CATSRDPGEETQYF.